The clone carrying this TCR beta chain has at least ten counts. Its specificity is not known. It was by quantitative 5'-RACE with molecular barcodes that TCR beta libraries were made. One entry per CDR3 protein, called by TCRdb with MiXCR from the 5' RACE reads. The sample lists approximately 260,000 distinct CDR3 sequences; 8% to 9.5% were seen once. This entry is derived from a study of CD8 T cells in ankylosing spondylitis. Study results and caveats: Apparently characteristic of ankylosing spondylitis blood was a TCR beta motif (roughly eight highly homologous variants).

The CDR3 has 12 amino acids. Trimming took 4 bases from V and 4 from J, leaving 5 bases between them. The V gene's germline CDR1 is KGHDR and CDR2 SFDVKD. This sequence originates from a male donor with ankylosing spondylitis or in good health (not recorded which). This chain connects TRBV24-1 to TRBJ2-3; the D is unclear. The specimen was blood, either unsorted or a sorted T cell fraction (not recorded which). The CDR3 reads CATSDPSDTQYF. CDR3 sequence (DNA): TGTGCCACCAGTGACCCGTCAGATACGCAGTATTTT.